This T cell receptor (beta chain) was retrieved from a study of response to subunit inactivated influenza vaccine. TCRdb re-analysed the RT-PCR reads in MiXCR, keeping a single row per CDR3 protein. The repertoire consists of roughly 760,000 distinct CDR3 sequences, with around 20% occurring once and the leading ten covering 9.5% to 13%. Findings and caveats of the study: Researchers suggested that each seasonal influenza vaccination recruits few new T cells.

For this clonotype: No antigen is known for it.

This CDR3 has 16 amino acids. Germline loops: CDR1 LGHNA, CDR2 YNFKEQ. The V gene lost 3 bases and the J gene lost 4 bases, with 15 bases spanning the gap. The origin of this receptor is a man in his fifties who received an inactivated influenza vaccine. Specimen: PBMCs from blood, collected more than 4 days after vaccination. The chain joins TRBV4-2 to TRBJ2-2; TRBD1 might be the D (5 bases). DNA of the CDR3: TGTGCCAGCAGCCAGCCCTCGGGCCAGGGCACCGGGGAGCTGTTTTTT. Translating gives CASSQPSGQGTGELFF.